These 20 T cell receptor beta chains came from one sample sequenced in a study of blood T cell repertoires in COVID-19. The method was immunoSEQ multiplex PCR; TCRdb's version includes in-frame clones alone and lacks a portion of them. The sample includes more than 150,000 clones, 81% seen only once; the top ten take around 12%. The sequenced sample consisted of peripheral blood. Receptors were obtained from a woman at least 80 years old with COVID-19, enrolled during active disease.

The chain couples TRBV11-3 to TRBJ2-1, with no clear D. V lost 3 bases and J lost 10, with 7 bases in between. Germline assignment: CDR1 SGHNT and CDR2 YENEEA. This CDR3 has 11 residues. The DNA for the CDR3 is TGTGCCAGCAGCTTGGATAGCGAGCAGTTCTTC. Its translation is CASSLDSEQFF.

J is TRBJ2-4 and V is TRBV3-1 (or the pseudogene TRBV3-2); TRBD1 matches at 10 bases. The CDR3 has 14 residues. The junction had 6 bases not matched to a gene; V was cut back by 4 bases and J by 9 bases. The germline V gene encodes CDR1 LGHDT and CDR2 YNNKEL (reference sequence). The CDR3 region has the DNA TGTGCCAGCAGCCCCCGGGACAGGGGAGGCATTCAGTACTTC. This sequence encodes CASSPRDRGGIQYF.

V usage is TRBV2 and J usage is TRBJ2-7; 8 bases agree with TRBD2. CDR1 SNHLY and CDR2 FYNNEI come from the germline V gene. The CDR3 runs to 14 residues. Unmatched junction bases numbered 7, after V lost 6 bases and J lost 3 bases. The CDR3 loop reads CASRPDSGVYEQYF. The CDR3 DNA is TGTGCCAGCAGGCCTGATAGCGGGGTCTACGAGCAGTACTTC.

A few counts support this clone. V usage is TRBV5-1 and J usage is TRBJ2-1; 11 positions match TRBD2. The CDR3 loop spans 15 amino acids. The germline V gene has CDR1 SGHRS and CDR2 YFSETQ. Trimming at V came to 4 bases and at J to 4 bases, leaving 4 bases not matched to a gene. CDR3 DNA: TGCGCCAGCAGCGGGACTAGCGGAACTTACAATGAGCAGTTCTTC. It codes for CASSGTSGTYNEQFF.

DNA for the CDR3: TGCGCCAGCAGCTTACCGGGACTAGCGTCCGGGGAGCTGTTTTTT. Translation gives CASSLPGLASGELFF. The gene calls are TRBV5-1 and TRBJ2-2; TRBD2 matches at 10 bases. The CDR3 spans 15 residues. Trimming removed 2 bases from V and 6 bases from J; junction bases left unmatched: 4. The germline CDR1 and CDR2 sequences are SGHRS and YFSETQ.

The chain uses TRBV5-1 and TRBJ2-3; a weak D match, TRBD2 (6 bases). Deletions cut 3 bases from V and 2 bases from J, with 16 bases between. CDR3 length: 16 residues. The V gene's germline CDR1 is SGHRS and CDR2 YFSETQ. The CDR3: CASSSGTAGHTDTQYF. The CDR3 nucleotides read TGCGCCAGCAGCTCGGGTACGGCGGGGCACACAGATACGCAGTATTTT.

This sequence joins TRBV7-3 and TRBJ2-5, with D tentatively TRBD2 (5 bases). This CDR3 has 13 amino acids. Germline lookup yields CDR1 SGHTA and CDR2 FQGTGA. Trimming cost V 0 bases and J 5 bases, with 7 bases left between them. Written as DNA, the CDR3 is TGTGCCAGCAGCTTAACCTCGGGGGAGACCCAGTACTTC. Protein sequence: CASSLTSGETQYF.

V and J are TRBV5-1 and TRBJ1-2, with a tentative D call TRBD1 (5 bases). This CDR3 has 11 residues. Germline CDR1 reads SGHRS; CDR2 reads YFSETQ. V was pared by 7 bases and J by 7 bases, with 11 bases between. The CDR3 DNA is TGCGCCAGCGGTGAGACAGCTGGCTACACCTTC. Protein product: CASGETAGYTF.

This chain joins TRBV29-1 and TRBJ2-1, with D possibly TRBD2 on 6 matching bases. CDR1 SQVTM and CDR2 ANQGSEA come from the germline V gene. The V end lost 8 bases, the J end lost 4 bases, and 15 bases lay between the germline ends. The CDR3 is 13 residues long. CDR3 amino acids: CSFGTWRYNEQFF. CDR3 in DNA: TGCAGCTTTGGGACTTGGAGGTACAATGAGCAGTTCTTC.

This clone showed up just once. V gene TRBV20-1 combines with J gene TRBJ1-2; D uncertain. V was clipped by 6 bases and J by 3 bases, with 2 bases between them. The CDR3 sequence is 9 residues long. CDR1 is DFQATT and CDR2 is SNEGSKA in the germline V gene (reference sequence). CDR3 nucleotides: TGCAGTGCCGACTATGGCTACACCTTC. This encodes CSADYGYTF.

The chain links TRBV29-1 to TRBJ2-7; 11 bases line up with TRBD2. Unmatched junction bases numbered 6, after V lost 0 bases and J lost 5 bases. The CDR3 loop spans 15 amino acids. Germline-derived CDR1 and CDR2 are SQVTM and ANQGSEA. As DNA, the CDR3 is TGCAGCGTTGAAGATCCACTAGCGGGAGCCAACGAGCAGTACTTC. This translates into CSVEDPLAGANEQYF.

This clone was counted a single time. The rearrangement links TRBV9 to TRBJ2-3; D perhaps matches TRBD2 (5 bases). The CDR3 sequence is 16 residues long. Trimming shortened V by 3 bases and J by 2 bases, and 16 bases separated the two germline ends. Germline CDR1 SGDLS, CDR2 YYNGEE. The CDR3 here is CASSAGIGLVTDTQYF. CDR3 sequence (DNA): TGTGCCAGCAGCGCCGGGATTGGGTTGGTCACAGATACGCAGTATTTT.

Only a few counts were recorded for this clone. The chain is built from TRBV11-3 and TRBJ2-1, with D perhaps TRBD2 (6 bases). The germline V gene has CDR1 SGHNT and CDR2 YENEEA. V lost 0 bases and J lost 9, with 12 bases in between. The CDR3 is made up of 14 amino acids. The CDR3 bases are TGTGCCAGCAGCTTAGACGGGGGTAGGGGTGAGCAGTTCTTC. This sequence encodes CASSLDGGRGEQFF.

J is TRBJ1-2 and V is TRBV6-5; possibly TRBD1 for D (6 bases). The CDR3 loop spans 13 amino acids. Germline-derived CDR1 and CDR2 are MNHEY and SVGAGI. The V end lost 8 bases, the J end lost 0 bases, and 10 bases lay between the germline ends. The CDR3 loop is CASFGTTNYGYTF. In nucleotides, the CDR3 is TGTGCCAGCTTTGGGACAACTAACTATGGCTACACCTTC.

The chain recombines TRBV7-9 with TRBJ2-7; D is possibly TRBD1 (5 bases). CDR3 length: 15 amino acids. Trimming pared 0 bases from V and 2 bases from J, leaving 11 bases between. CDR1 and CDR2 (germline): SEHNR, FQNEAQ (reference sequence). CDR3 residues: CASSLALPGTYEQYF. The CDR3 DNA is TGTGCCAGCAGCTTAGCGCTTCCAGGGACCTACGAGCAGTACTTC.

The chain has TRBV5-1 and TRBJ2-7; D is ambiguous. From germline, CDR1 is SGHRS and CDR2 YFSETQ. The ends were cut back, 4 bases at V and 4 bases at J, with 12 bases in the middle. The CDR3 is 13 amino acids. Written as DNA, the CDR3 is TGCGCCAGCAGCATGGGCATGCAGTACGAGCAGTACTTC. This encodes CASSMGMQYEQYF.

The rearrangement links TRBV7-8 to TRBJ1-2, with 9 bases that match TRBD1. This CDR3 spans 16 amino acids. Germline CDR1 and CDR2: SGHVS and FQNEAQ. V lost 1 base, J lost 8 bases, and 11 bases stayed unmatched. CDR3 region: CASSLVGDRASLGYTF. As DNA, the CDR3 is TGTGCCAGCAGCTTAGTGGGGGACAGGGCCAGCTTGGGCTACACCTTC.

The V gene is TRBV5-1, the J gene TRBJ2-2; 9 bases are a match to TRBD2. Trimming cost V 3 bases and J 9 bases; bases outside gene matches: 9. Germline V gene sequence: CDR1 SGHRS, CDR2 YFSETQ. The CDR3 runs 15 residues. This CDR3 is CASSSSGREGWELFF. CDR3 bases: TGCGCCAGCAGCTCCTCGGGGCGGGAGGGCTGGGAGCTGTTTTTT.

V is TRBV29-1 and J is TRBJ2-2; 8 bases match TRBD1. V lost 5 bases to trimming and J lost 3 bases; unmatched junction nucleotides: 2. The germline V gene encodes CDR1 SQVTM and CDR2 ANQGSEA. The CDR3 consists of 13 residues. CDR3 in amino acids: CSVPGGHTGELFF. The CDR3 DNA follows: TGCAGCGTTCCAGGGGGCCACACCGGGGAGCTGTTTTTT.

This clone was seen a single time. The chain recombines TRBV5-1 with TRBJ1-3; 9 bases line up with TRBD1. This CDR3 spans 16 amino acids. With 0 bases clipped from V and 2 bases from J, the junction kept 3 bases outside the gene matches. CDR1 and CDR2 from the germline V gene are SGHRS and YFSETQ. The CDR3 coding sequence is TGCGCCAGCAGCTTGGGACAGGGGGTAACTGGAAACACCATATATTTT. Its translation is CASSLGQGVTGNTIYF.